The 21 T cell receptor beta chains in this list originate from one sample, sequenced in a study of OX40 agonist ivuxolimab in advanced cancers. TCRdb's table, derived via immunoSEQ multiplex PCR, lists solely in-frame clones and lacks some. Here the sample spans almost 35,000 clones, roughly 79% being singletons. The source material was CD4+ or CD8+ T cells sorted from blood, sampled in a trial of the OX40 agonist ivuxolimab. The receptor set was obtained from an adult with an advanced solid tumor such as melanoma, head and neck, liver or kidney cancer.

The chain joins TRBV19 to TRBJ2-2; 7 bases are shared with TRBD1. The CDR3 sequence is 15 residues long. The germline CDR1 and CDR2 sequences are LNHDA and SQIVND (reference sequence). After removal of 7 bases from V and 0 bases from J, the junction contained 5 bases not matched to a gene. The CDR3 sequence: CASTGTAANTGELFF. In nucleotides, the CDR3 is TGTGCCAGTACCGGGACAGCCGCGAACACCGGGGAGCTGTTTTTT.

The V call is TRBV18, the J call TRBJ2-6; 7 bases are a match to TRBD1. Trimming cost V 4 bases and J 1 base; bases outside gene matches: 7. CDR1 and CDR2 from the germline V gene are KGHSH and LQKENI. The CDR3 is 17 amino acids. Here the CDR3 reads CASSQTGSGSGANVLTF. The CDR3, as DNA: TGTGCCAGCTCACAGACAGGGTCTGGGTCTGGGGCCAACGTCCTGACTTTC.

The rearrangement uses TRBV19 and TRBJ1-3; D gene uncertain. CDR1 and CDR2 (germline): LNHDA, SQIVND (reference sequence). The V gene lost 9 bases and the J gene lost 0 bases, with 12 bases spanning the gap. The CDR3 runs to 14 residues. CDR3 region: CASSPGSSGNTIYF. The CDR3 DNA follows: TGTGCCAGCTCTCCCGGGTCCTCTGGAAACACCATATATTTT.

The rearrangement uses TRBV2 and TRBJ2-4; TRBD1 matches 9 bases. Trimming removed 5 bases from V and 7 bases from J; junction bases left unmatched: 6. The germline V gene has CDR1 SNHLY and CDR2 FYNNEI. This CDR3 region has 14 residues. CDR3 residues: CASSPGQGGNIQYF. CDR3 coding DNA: TGTGCCAGCAGTCCGGGACAGGGAGGTAACATTCAGTACTTC. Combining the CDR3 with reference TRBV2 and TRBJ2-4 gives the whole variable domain EPEVTQTPSHQVTQMGQEVILRCVPISNHLYFYWYRQILGQKVEFLVSFYNNEISEKSEIFDDQFSVERPDGSNFTLKIRSTKLEDSAMYFCASSPGQGGNIQYFGAGTRLSVL.

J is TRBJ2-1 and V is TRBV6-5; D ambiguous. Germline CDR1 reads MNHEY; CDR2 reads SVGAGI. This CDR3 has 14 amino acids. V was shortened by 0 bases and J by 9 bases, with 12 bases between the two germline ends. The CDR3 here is CASSYSIGVREQFF. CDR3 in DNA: TGTGCCAGCAGTTACTCGATTGGGGTCCGTGAGCAGTTCTTC.

CDR3: CASSGSGGDTEAFF. The CDR3 DNA sequence: TGCGCCAGCAGCGGCTCGGGTGGGGACACTGAAGCTTTCTTT. V and J are TRBV5-1 and TRBJ1-1; D is uncertain. The V end was cut by 4 bases, the J end by 3 bases, with 13 bases between. Germline V gives CDR1 SGHRS, CDR2 YFSETQ. The CDR3 extends over 14 amino acids.

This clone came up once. DNA of the CDR3: TGTGCCAGCTCACCACCGCTGACTCCTTCCTACAATGAGCAGTTCTTC. This codes for CASSPPLTPSYNEQFF. The chain combines TRBV18 with TRBJ2-1; unclear D gene. Trimming took 0 bases from V and 1 from J, leaving 10 bases between them. This CDR3 is built from 16 residues. Germline V gene data show CDR1 as KGHSH and CDR2 as LQKENI.

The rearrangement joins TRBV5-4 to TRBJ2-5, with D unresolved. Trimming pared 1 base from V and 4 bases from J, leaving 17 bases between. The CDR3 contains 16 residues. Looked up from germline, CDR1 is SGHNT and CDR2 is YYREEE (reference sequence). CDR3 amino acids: CASSLSASVAGETQYF. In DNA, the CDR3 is TGTGCCAGCAGCTTGTCGGCTAGTGTGGCCGGAGAGACCCAGTACTTC.

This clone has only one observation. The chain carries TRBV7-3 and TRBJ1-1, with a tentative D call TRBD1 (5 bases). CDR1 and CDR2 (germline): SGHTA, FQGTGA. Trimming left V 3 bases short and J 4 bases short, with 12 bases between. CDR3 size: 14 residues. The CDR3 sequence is CASSFQGWGTEAFF. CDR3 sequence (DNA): TGTGCCAGCAGCTTCCAGGGATGGGGCACTGAAGCTTTCTTT. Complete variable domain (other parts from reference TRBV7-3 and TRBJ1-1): GAGVSQTPSNKVTEKGKYVELRCDPISGHTALYWYRQSLGQGPEFLIYFQGTGAADDSGLPNDRFFAVRPEGSVSTLKIQRTERGDSAVYLCASSFQGWGTEAFFGQGTRLTVV.

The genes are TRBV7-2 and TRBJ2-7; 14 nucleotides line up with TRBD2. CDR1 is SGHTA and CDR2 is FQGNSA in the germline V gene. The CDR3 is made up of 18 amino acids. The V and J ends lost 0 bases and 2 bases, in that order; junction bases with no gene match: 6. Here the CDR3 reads CASSLARTSGRFAYEQYF. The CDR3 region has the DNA TGTGCCAGCAGCTTAGCTCGGACTAGCGGGAGGTTCGCCTACGAGCAGTACTTC. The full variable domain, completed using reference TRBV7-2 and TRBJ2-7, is GAGVSQSPSNKVTEKGKDVELRCDPISGHTALYWYRQSLGQGLEFLIYFQGNSAPDKSGLPSDRFSAERTGGSVSTLTIQRTQQEDSAVYLCASSLARTSGRFAYEQYFGPGTRLTVT.

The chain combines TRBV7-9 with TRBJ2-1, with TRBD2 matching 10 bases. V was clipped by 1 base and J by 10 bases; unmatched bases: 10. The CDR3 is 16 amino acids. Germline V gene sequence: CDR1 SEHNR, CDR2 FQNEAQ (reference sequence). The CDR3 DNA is TGTGCCAGCAGCTTAGGCTTGCTAGCGGGAGCGGGGGAGCAGTTCTTC. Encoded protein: CASSLGLLAGAGEQFF.

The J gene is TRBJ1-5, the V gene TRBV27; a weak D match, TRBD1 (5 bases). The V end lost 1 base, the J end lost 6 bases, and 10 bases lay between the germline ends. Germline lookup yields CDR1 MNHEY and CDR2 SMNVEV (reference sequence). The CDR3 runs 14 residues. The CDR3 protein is CASSLLGAGQPQHF. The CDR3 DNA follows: TGTGCCAGCAGTTTATTAGGGGCCGGTCAGCCCCAGCATTTT.

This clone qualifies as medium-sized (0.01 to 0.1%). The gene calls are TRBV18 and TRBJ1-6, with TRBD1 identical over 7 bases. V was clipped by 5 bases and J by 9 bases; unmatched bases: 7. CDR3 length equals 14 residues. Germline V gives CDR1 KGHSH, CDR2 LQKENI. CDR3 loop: CASSSTGQGSPLHF. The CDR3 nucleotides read TGTGCCAGCTCATCGACAGGGCAGGGTTCACCCCTCCACTTT.

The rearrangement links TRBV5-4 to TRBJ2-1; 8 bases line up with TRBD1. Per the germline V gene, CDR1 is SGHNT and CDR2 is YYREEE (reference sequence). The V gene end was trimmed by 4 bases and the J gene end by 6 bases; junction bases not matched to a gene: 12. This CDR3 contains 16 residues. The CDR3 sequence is CASSTPKGQGFNEQFF. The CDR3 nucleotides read TGTGCCAGCAGCACCCCGAAAGGACAGGGATTCAATGAGCAGTTCTTC.

CDR3 nucleotides: TGCAGTGCTTACGCTAGCGGGGAGCAGTACTTC. Amino acids: CSAYASGEQYF. This rearrangement joins TRBV20-1 to TRBJ2-7; 8 bases match TRBD2. After removal of 5 bases from V and 7 bases from J, the junction contained 4 bases not matched to a gene. This CDR3 is 11 amino acids long. In germline, CDR1 is DFQATT, CDR2 SNEGSKA (reference sequence).

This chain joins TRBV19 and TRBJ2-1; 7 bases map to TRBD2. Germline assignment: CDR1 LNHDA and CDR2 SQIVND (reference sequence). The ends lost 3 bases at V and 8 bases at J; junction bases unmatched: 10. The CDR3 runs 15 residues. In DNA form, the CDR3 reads TGTGCCAGTAGTATCGGCGGGAGAGAGTTCGATGAGCAGTTCTTC. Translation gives CASSIGGREFDEQFF.

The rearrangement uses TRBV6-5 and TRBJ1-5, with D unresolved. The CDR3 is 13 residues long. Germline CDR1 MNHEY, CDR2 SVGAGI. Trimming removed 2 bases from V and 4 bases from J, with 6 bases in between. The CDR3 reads CASSYDGNQPQHF. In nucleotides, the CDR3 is TGTGCCAGCAGTTACGACGGGAATCAGCCCCAGCATTTT.

This chain's CDR3 is CASSVGGSTDTQYF. DNA of the CDR3: TGTGCCAGCAGTGTCGGCGGAAGCACAGATACGCAGTATTTT. The chain uses TRBV6-1 and TRBJ2-3; D is unresolved. CDR1 is MNHNS and CDR2 is SASEGT in the germline V gene. This CDR3 is 14 amino acids long. The V gene lost 4 bases and the J gene lost 0 bases, with 8 bases spanning the gap.

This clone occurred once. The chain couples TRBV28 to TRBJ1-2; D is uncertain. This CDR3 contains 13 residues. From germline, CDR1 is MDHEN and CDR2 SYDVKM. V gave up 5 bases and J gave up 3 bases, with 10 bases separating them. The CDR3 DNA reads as TGTGCCAGCAGTCGAAGGTTTGACTATGGCTACACCTTC. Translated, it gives CASSRRFDYGYTF.

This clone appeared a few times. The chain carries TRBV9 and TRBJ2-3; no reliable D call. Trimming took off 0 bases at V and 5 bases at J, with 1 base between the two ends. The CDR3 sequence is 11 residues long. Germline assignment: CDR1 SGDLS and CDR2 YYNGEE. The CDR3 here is CASSVEDTQYF. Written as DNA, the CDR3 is TGTGCCAGCAGCGTAGAAGATACGCAGTATTTT. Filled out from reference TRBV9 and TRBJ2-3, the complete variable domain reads DSGVTQTPKHLITATGQRVTLRCSPRSGDLSVYWYQQSLDQGLQFLIQYYNGEERAKGNILERFSAQQFPDLHSELNLSSLELGDSALYFCASSVEDTQYFGPGTRLTVL.

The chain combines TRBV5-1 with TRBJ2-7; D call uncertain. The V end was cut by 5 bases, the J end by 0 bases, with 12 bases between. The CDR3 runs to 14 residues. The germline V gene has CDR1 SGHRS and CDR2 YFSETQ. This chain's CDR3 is CASRAALSSYEQYF. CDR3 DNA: TGCGCCAGCAGGGCGGCTCTTAGCTCCTACGAGCAGTACTTC.